This record covers a single T cell receptor beta chain. Per sample, extraction of total RNA gave at least 6 micrograms in every case. Next came a second PCR, run for about 6 to 12 cycles, which used a sample-barcoded 5' primer along with a J-beta primer mix. Each CDR3 protein gets one entry after TCRdb re-called the 5' RACE reads with MiXCR. The table shows about 770,000 distinct CDR3 sequences, with 40% to 50% occurring only once. This record belongs to a study of blood T cells in healthy people across ages. The V gene's germline CDR1 is SNHLY and CDR2 FYNNEI. The J segment lost 5 bases and the V segment lost 7 bases, leaving 15 bases of the junction unmatched. This CDR3 has 16 residues.

This receptor was obtained from a man between 60 and 75 years old in good health. Sequences were obtained from blood. V is TRBV2 and J is TRBJ1-2; 8 bases align to TRBD1. The CDR3 bases are TGTGCCAGCACCACGACCGCGGACAGGGCGGCGTATGGCTACACCTTC. Its translation is CASTTTADRAAYGYTF.